Below are 14 T cell receptor beta chains sequenced from a single sample in a study of control samples from healthy donors and cancer patients. Assay: immunoSEQ multiplex PCR; the TCRdb copy retains only in-frame clones and omits some. The top ten clones hold 4.9% of a sample with some 150,000 clones, about nine tenths of them seen once. The material sequenced was blood. Source of these receptors: a man aged 25 to 40 in good health.

The table lists this clone with a count of one. The chain carries TRBV2 and TRBJ1-2; possible D gene TRBD1, 5 bases. The ends were cut back, 7 bases at V and 7 bases at J, with 13 bases in the middle. Germline V gives CDR1 SNHLY, CDR2 FYNNEI. The length of the CDR3 is 12 residues. DNA of the CDR3: TGTGCCAGCATAGGGGCCGAAGCTGGCTACACCTTC. It codes for CASIGAEAGYTF. The full variable domain, its missing parts supplied by reference TRBV2 and TRBJ1-2, is EPEVTQTPSHQVTQMGQEVILRCVPISNHLYFYWYRQILGQKVEFLVSFYNNEISEKSEIFDDQFSVERPDGSNFTLKIRSTKLEDSAMYFCASIGAEAGYTFGSGTRLTVV.

This rearrangement joins TRBV5-4 to TRBJ2-1; D not certain. The V end lost 4 bases, the J end lost 4 bases, and 6 bases lay between the germline ends. Looked up from germline, CDR1 is SGHNT and CDR2 is YYREEE (reference sequence). CDR3 length: 12 residues. Here the CDR3 DNA reads TGTGCCAGCAGCGTATCTTACAATGAGCAGTTCTTC. Protein product: CASSVSYNEQFF.

The genes are TRBV4-2 and TRBJ2-5; 10 bases fit TRBD1. Germline V lookup: CDR1 LGHNA, CDR2 YNFKEQ. CDR3 length: 16 amino acids. The V gene end was trimmed by 0 bases and the J gene end by 7 bases; junction bases not matched to a gene: 8. The CDR3 region is CASSQEPGQGTVTQYF. CDR3 coding DNA: TGTGCCAGCAGCCAAGAGCCGGGACAGGGGACGGTGACCCAGTACTTC.

The chain recombines TRBV6-5 with TRBJ2-2; 7 bases match TRBD2. This CDR3 is 15 amino acids long. The trim removed 3 bases at V and 6 bases at J, leaving 7 bases unmatched. Germline V CDR1 and CDR2: MNHEY, SVGAGI. This CDR3 is CASSYGEGKAGELFF. DNA for the CDR3: TGTGCCAGCAGTTATGGGGAGGGGAAGGCCGGGGAGCTGTTTTTT.

The V gene is TRBV15, the J gene TRBJ2-1; 8 nucleotides agree with TRBD2. After removal of 0 bases from V and 0 bases from J, the junction contained 7 bases not matched to a gene. CDR1 is LNHNV, CDR2 YYDKDF, per germline (reference sequence). The CDR3 covers 18 residues. As DNA, the CDR3 is TGTGCCACCAGCAGAGATTCCCCGGGGGGGAGCTCCTACAATGAGCAGTTCTTC. This translates into CATSRDSPGGSSYNEQFF.

The rearrangement links TRBV18 to TRBJ2-7; D perhaps matches TRBD2 (5 bases). CDR3 length: 13 residues. V was cut by 6 bases and J by 3 bases, with 12 bases left in between. Germline loops: CDR1 KGHSH, CDR2 LQKENI. The CDR3, as DNA: TGTGCCAGCTCTTCCGGGGTGGGCTACGAGCAGTACTTC. This encodes CASSSGVGYEQYF.

The chain links TRBV5-6 to TRBJ2-1; D perhaps matches TRBD1 (6 bases). The CDR3 runs to 14 residues. V was clipped by 0 bases and J by 9 bases, with 13 bases between them. CDR1 SGHDT and CDR2 YYEEEE come from the germline V gene. DNA for the CDR3: TGTGCCAGCAGCTTGGGCAGGGGCTTAACTGAGCAGTTCTTC. It translates to CASSLGRGLTEQFF. The entire variable domain, with the rest obtained from reference TRBV5-6 and TRBJ2-1, is as follows: DAGVTQSPTHLIKTRGQQVTLRCSPKSGHDTVSWYQQALGQGPQFIFQYYEEEERQRGNFPDRFSGHQFPNYSSELNVNALLLGDSALYLCASSLGRGLTEQFFGPGTRLTVL.

The V gene is TRBV4-3, the J gene TRBJ2-1, with TRBD2 identical over 9 bases. Germline V gene lookup returns CDR1 LGHNA and CDR2 YSLEER. This CDR3 comprises 16 residues. The V segment lost 1 base and the J segment 4 bases; nucleotides outside the gene matches: 5. CDR3 residues: CASSQGLADSYNEQFF. The CDR3 DNA reads as TGCGCCAGCAGCCAAGGACTAGCGGATTCTTACAATGAGCAGTTCTTC.

This clone appeared a few times. V gene TRBV19 combines with J gene TRBJ1-2; D not resolved. The V and J ends lost 1 base and 8 bases respectively, with 11 bases between them. The CDR3 runs to 13 residues. Germline CDR1 reads LNHDA; CDR2 reads SQIVND (reference sequence). The CDR3 loop is CASSIVPKSGYTF. The CDR3 coding sequence is TGTGCCAGTAGTATAGTCCCCAAGTCGGGCTACACCTTC. Drawing the rest from reference TRBV19 and TRBJ1-2, the complete variable domain is DGGITQSPKYLFRKEGQNVTLSCEQNLNHDAMYWYRQDPGQGLRLIYYSQIVNDFQKGDIAEGYSVSREKKESFPLTVTSAQKNPTAFYLCASSIVPKSGYTFGSGTRLTVV.

The chain is built from TRBV6-5 and TRBJ1-3; 10 bases match TRBD1. The V segment lost 4 bases and the J segment 4 bases; nucleotides outside the gene matches: 7. The CDR3 spans 16 residues. Germline V gene lookup returns CDR1 MNHEY and CDR2 SVGAGI. The CDR3 DNA is TGTGCCAGCAGTTCCACGACAGGGGGCACCGGAAACACCATATATTTT. It encodes CASSSTTGGTGNTIYF.

The rearrangement uses TRBV19 and TRBJ2-1; 8 bases agree with TRBD2. Germline CDR1 reads LNHDA; CDR2 reads SQIVND (reference sequence). Germline trimming cut 5 bases from V and 7 bases from J; bases unmatched to any gene: 13. This CDR3 comprises 16 residues. DNA for the CDR3: TGTGCCAGTAGTGACCCTGGGACTAGGACCCTGAATGAGCAGTTCTTC. Translation: CASSDPGTRTLNEQFF.

This sequence joins TRBV6-5 and TRBJ1-1; D is possibly TRBD1 (6 bases). Germline values: CDR1 MNHEY, CDR2 SVGAGI. This CDR3 has 15 residues. V was shortened by 6 bases and J by 0 bases, with 14 bases between the two germline ends. DNA for the CDR3: TGTGCCAGCAGACAAAAAGGGGGGATGAACACTGAAGCTTTCTTT. It yields the protein CASRQKGGMNTEAFF.

The V and J genes are TRBV5-1 and TRBJ1-2; a possible D gene is TRBD1 (5 bases). Between the trimmed V and J ends, which lost 2 bases and 7 bases, there was a span of 12 bases. In germline, CDR1 is SGHRS, CDR2 YFSETQ. The CDR3 is 13 amino acids. The CDR3, as DNA: TGCGCCAGCAGCTTAGCAGGGTATGGTGGCTACACCTTC. Amino acids: CASSLAGYGGYTF. The full variable domain, its missing parts supplied by reference TRBV5-1 and TRBJ1-2, is KAGVTQTPRYLIKTRGQQVTLSCSPISGHRSVSWYQQTPGQGLQFLFEYFSETQRNKGNFPGRFSGRQFSNSRSEMNVSTLELGDSALYLCASSLAGYGGYTFGSGTRLTVV.

The chain combines TRBV6-6 with TRBJ2-7, with TRBD2 matching 7 bases. The CDR3 is 16 amino acids. CDR1 and CDR2 (germline): MNHNY, SVGAGI (reference sequence). Unmatched junction bases numbered 11, after V lost 6 bases and J lost 0 bases. CDR3 loop: CASRGLKGLSSYEQYF. DNA for the CDR3: TGTGCCAGCAGGGGCCTTAAGGGACTAAGCTCCTACGAGCAGTACTTC.